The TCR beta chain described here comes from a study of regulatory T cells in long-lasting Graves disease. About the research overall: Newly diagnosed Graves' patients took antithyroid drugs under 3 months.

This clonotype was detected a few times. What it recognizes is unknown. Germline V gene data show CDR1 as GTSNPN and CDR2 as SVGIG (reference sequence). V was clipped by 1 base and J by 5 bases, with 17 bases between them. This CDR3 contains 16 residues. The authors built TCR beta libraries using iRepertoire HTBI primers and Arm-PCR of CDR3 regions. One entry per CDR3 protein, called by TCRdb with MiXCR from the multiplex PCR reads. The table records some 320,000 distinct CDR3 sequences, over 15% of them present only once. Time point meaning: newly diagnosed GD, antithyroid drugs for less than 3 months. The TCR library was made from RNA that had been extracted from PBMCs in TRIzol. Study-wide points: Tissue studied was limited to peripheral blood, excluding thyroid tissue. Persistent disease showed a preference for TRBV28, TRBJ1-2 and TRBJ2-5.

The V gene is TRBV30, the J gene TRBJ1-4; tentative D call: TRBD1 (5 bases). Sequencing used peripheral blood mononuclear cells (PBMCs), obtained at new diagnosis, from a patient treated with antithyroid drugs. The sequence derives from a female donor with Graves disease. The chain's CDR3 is CAWSGGDEWRNEKLFF. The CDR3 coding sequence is TGTGCCTGGAGTGGGGGGGACGAGTGGAGAAATGAAAAACTGTTTTTT. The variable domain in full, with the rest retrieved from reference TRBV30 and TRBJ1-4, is SQTIHQWPATLVQPVGSPLSLECTVEGTSNPNLYWYRQAAGRGLQLLFYSVGIGQISSEVPQNLSASRPQDRQFILSSKKLLLSDSGFYLCAWSGGDEWRNEKLFFGSGTQLSVL.